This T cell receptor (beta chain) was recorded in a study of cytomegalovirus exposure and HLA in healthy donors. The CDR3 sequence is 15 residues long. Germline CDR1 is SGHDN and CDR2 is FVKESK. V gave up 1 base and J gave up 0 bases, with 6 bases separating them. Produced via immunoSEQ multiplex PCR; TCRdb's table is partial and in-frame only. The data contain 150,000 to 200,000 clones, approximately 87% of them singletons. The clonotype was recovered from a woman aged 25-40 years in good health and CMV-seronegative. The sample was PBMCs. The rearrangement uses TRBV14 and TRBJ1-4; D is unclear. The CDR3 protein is CASSQVSATNEKLFF. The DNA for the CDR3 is TGTGCCAGCAGCCAAGTTTCTGCAACTAATGAAAAACTGTTTTTT.